The 30 T cell receptor beta chains listed next were all sequenced from one sample in a study of PD-1 blockade in classical Hodgkin lymphoma. With no exception, relapse followed autologous stem cell transplantation in all patients, and brentuximab vedotin exposure varied. Here immunoSEQ multiplex PCR was the method, and the copy in TCRdb shows in-frame clones only, minus some. Here the sample spans under 100,000 clones, 80% to 95% being singletons. The sample consisted of peripheral blood mononuclear cells (PBMCs), taken before the second cycle of nivolumab. The source is a human donor with classical Hodgkin lymphoma.

The chain links TRBV6-6 to TRBJ2-3; 13 nucleotides line up with TRBD2. Germline values: CDR1 MNHNY, CDR2 SVGAGI (reference sequence). The CDR3 covers 16 residues. The trim removed 3 bases at V and 3 bases at J, leaving 3 bases unmatched. This chain's CDR3 is CASSYATSGRTDTQYF. The CDR3 nucleotides are TGTGCCAGCAGTTATGCGACTAGCGGGAGGACAGATACGCAGTATTTT.

The chain is built from TRBV6-5 and TRBJ2-7; a weak D match, TRBD2 (5 bases). CDR1 is MNHEY and CDR2 is SVGAGI in the germline V gene. This CDR3 region has 13 residues. Trimming pared 3 bases from V and 5 bases from J, leaving 11 bases between. The chain's CDR3 is CASSYRGLDEQYF. The CDR3 DNA follows: TGTGCCAGCAGTTATAGAGGGCTGGACGAGCAGTACTTC.

Here the CDR3 DNA reads TGTGCCAGCTCAAGACAGAGTGCGGGAGAAAACAATGAGCAGTTCTTC. Encoded protein: CASSRQSAGENNEQFF. The chain has TRBV18 and TRBJ2-1; 7 bases align to TRBD2. CDR1 is KGHSH, CDR2 LQKENI, per germline. The J segment lost 5 bases and the V segment lost 5 bases, leaving 12 bases of the junction unmatched. The CDR3 is made up of 16 amino acids.

The V gene is TRBV12-5, the J gene TRBJ2-7; D is unresolved. The V end was cut by 0 bases, the J end by 3 bases, with 27 bases between. The CDR3 contains 20 residues. CDR1 is LGHNT and CDR2 is FRNRAP in the germline V gene. This CDR3 is CASGLVPPTNNGSPLYEQYF. CDR3 DNA: TGTGCTAGTGGTTTGGTACCCCCGACCAACAATGGTAGCCCCCTCTACGAGCAGTACTTC. Using reference TRBV12-5 and TRBJ2-7 for the parts outside the CDR3, the full variable domain is DARVTQTPRHKVTEMGQEVTMRCQPILGHNTVFWYRQTMMQGLELLAYFRNRAPLDDSGMPKDRFSAEMPDATLATLKIQPSEPRDSAVYFCASGLVPPTNNGSPLYEQYFGPGTRLTVT.

The chain links TRBV10-1 to TRBJ1-1; perhaps TRBD1 as D (5 bases). Germline CDR1 and CDR2: WNHNN and SYGVQD (reference sequence). V was cut by 9 bases and J by 1 base, with 9 bases left in between. The CDR3 has 12 amino acids. CDR3 residues: CARTGPNTEAFF. For the CDR3, the DNA is TGCGCCAGAACAGGCCCGAACACTGAAGCTTTCTTT.

The chain has TRBV29-1 and TRBJ2-5; 8 positions match TRBD1. V shed 5 bases, J shed 0 bases, and the junction held 2 bases outside the gene matches. CDR1 SQVTM and CDR2 ANQGSEA come from the germline V gene. The CDR3 is 13 residues long. The CDR3 spells CSVPQGDQETQYF. CDR3 nucleotide sequence: TGCAGCGTTCCACAGGGGGACCAAGAGACCCAGTACTTC.

The chain has TRBV2 and TRBJ2-7, with D maybe TRBD2 (6 bases). The V gene lost 8 bases and the J gene lost 2 bases, with 10 bases spanning the gap. CDR3 length: 12 residues. Germline-derived CDR1 and CDR2 are SNHLY and FYNNEI. The DNA of the CDR3 is TGTGCCAGCGGGGACTTAGCCTACGAGCAGTACTTC. Protein product: CASGDLAYEQYF. The full variable domain, rest sourced from reference TRBV2 and TRBJ2-7, is EPEVTQTPSHQVTQMGQEVILRCVPISNHLYFYWYRQILGQKVEFLVSFYNNEISEKSEIFDDQFSVERPDGSNFTLKIRSTKLEDSAMYFCASGDLAYEQYFGPGTRLTVT.

The J gene is TRBJ1-1, the V gene TRBV11-1; D gene uncertain. Trimming took off 2 bases at V and 0 bases at J, with 7 bases between the two ends. Germline CDR1 SGHAT, CDR2 FQDESV (reference sequence). The CDR3 has 14 residues. The CDR3 loop reads CASSLNILNTEAFF. The CDR3 DNA is TGTGCCAGCAGCTTAAACATACTGAACACTGAAGCTTTCTTT.

The rearrangement uses TRBV29-1 and TRBJ2-7; either TRBD1 or TRBD2 may supply D (5 bases each). V lost 7 bases, J lost 0 bases, and 13 bases lay in between. Germline values: CDR1 SQVTM, CDR2 ANQGSEA. This CDR3 region has 13 residues. CDR3 amino acids: CSGLGEPSYEQYF. The CDR3 coding sequence is TGCAGCGGGTTAGGGGAGCCCTCCTACGAGCAGTACTTC.

This sequence joins TRBV7-5 and TRBJ2-1; the listed D gene, TRBD2, was not tested against the DNA. TRBV7-5 corresponds to a pseudogene. The CDR3 totals 15 residues. The CDR3 protein is CARSLRSSGDNEQFF. CDR3 DNA sequence: TGTGCCAGAAGCTTAAGGTCTAGCGGGGACAATGAGCAGTTCTTC.

J is TRBJ1-2 and V is TRBV28; a possible D gene is TRBD1 (6 bases). CDR3 size: 15 residues. Germline lookup yields CDR1 MDHEN and CDR2 SYDVKM. The V end lost 2 bases, the J end lost 4 bases, and 14 bases lay between the germline ends. CDR3 DNA sequence: TGTGCCAGCAGTTTACCCAACGAAGGGGGCTATGGCTACACCTTC. As protein: CASSLPNEGGYGYTF.

In regard to this clone: The germline gene is not matched at one end of the junction; a read error may be the cause. The genes are TRBV6-1 and TRBJ1-1, with 7 bases matching TRBD1. Germline CDR1 and CDR2: MNHNS and SASEGT. CDR3 length: 13 residues. This chain's CDR3 is CASNPAEGALVGF. The CDR3 DNA is TGTGCCAGCAACCCTGCGGAGGGGGCGTTGGTGGGATTT.

This chain links TRBV10-3 with TRBJ2-2, with 10 bases identical to TRBD2. This CDR3 has 17 amino acids. CDR1 is ENHRY, CDR2 SYGVKD, per germline. Trimming at V came to 4 bases and at J to 6 bases, leaving 11 bases not matched to a gene. In nucleotides, the CDR3 is TGTGCCATCAGTGGTCAAGCGGGAGGGCGAGGGGCCGGGGAGCTGTTTTTT. Protein sequence: CAISGQAGGRGAGELFF.

This chain uses TRBV2 with TRBJ2-7; tentative D call: TRBD1 (5 bases). CDR3 length equals 13 residues. Germline CDR1 reads SNHLY; CDR2 reads FYNNEI. The V gene lost 4 bases and the J gene lost 3 bases, with 10 bases spanning the gap. CDR3 sequence: CASSVRRGYEQYF. CDR3 in DNA: TGTGCCAGCAGTGTCCGAAGGGGCTACGAGCAGTACTTC.

This clone showed up just once. The chain carries TRBV2 and TRBJ2-7; the D is unclear. Trimming took off 6 bases at V and 3 bases at J, with 18 bases between the two ends. Germline loops: CDR1 SNHLY, CDR2 FYNNEI. The CDR3 loop spans 15 amino acids. The CDR3 region has the DNA TGTGCCAGCAGCGAACAATCAATAGCAGGCTACGAGCAGTACTTC. Protein product: CASSEQSIAGYEQYF.

The chain couples TRBV10-1 to TRBJ2-3; 7 bases align to TRBD2. The V gene end was trimmed by 2 bases and the J gene end by 5 bases; junction bases not matched to a gene: 1. The CDR3 length is 13 residues. Germline V CDR1 and CDR2: WNHNN, SYGVQD (reference sequence). DNA of the CDR3: TGCGCCAGCAGTGAGGCGGGAGTAGATACGCAGTATTTT. It translates to CASSEAGVDTQYF.

The gene calls are TRBV29-1 and TRBJ1-1, with D unclear. Deletions cut 2 bases from V and 7 bases from J, with 11 bases between. The CDR3 is 12 residues long. Germline V gene sequence: CDR1 SQVTM, CDR2 ANQGSEA. The chain's CDR3 is CSVENDPGEAFF. In DNA, the CDR3 is TGCAGCGTTGAAAATGACCCCGGTGAAGCTTTCTTT.

The chain couples TRBV28 to TRBJ1-2; D is possibly TRBD1 (6 bases). Trimming left V 1 base short and J 8 bases short, with 17 bases between. This CDR3 comprises 15 residues. CDR1 and CDR2 from the germline V gene are MDHEN and SYDVKM. CDR3 protein: CASSLSAGGARGYTF. CDR3 in DNA: TGTGCCAGCAGTTTATCAGCTGGGGGGGCGCGGGGCTACACCTTC.

The chain employs TRBV5-1 and TRBJ2-6; D is possibly TRBD1 (6 bases). The CDR3 covers 15 residues. V was clipped by 3 bases and J by 1 base, with 8 bases between them. Germline V gene sequence: CDR1 SGHRS, CDR2 YFSETQ. The DNA for the CDR3 is TGCGCCAGCAGCTCCCAGGGGTCTGGGGCCAACGTCCTGACTTTC. Protein product: CASSSQGSGANVLTF.

The rearrangement uses TRBV11-2 and TRBJ2-5; D is unclear. Germline values: CDR1 SGHAT, CDR2 FQNNGV. CDR3 size: 12 residues. V was cut by 5 bases and J by 7 bases, with 11 bases left in between. CDR3 loop: CASSPPWGTQYF. The CDR3 region has the DNA TGTGCCAGCAGCCCACCTTGGGGGACCCAGTACTTC.

This clone was seen a single time. The rearrangement links TRBV19 to TRBJ1-5; 11 bases match TRBD1. CDR1 LNHDA and CDR2 SQIVND come from the germline V gene (reference sequence). With 9 bases clipped from V and 3 bases from J, the junction kept 25 bases outside the gene matches. The CDR3 length is 21 residues. The DNA of the CDR3 is TGTGCCAGCCAGGTCAGGCAGGCCCTCGGACAGGGGGCGATTAACAATCAGCCCCAGCATTTT. It yields the protein CASQVRQALGQGAINNQPQHF.

The chain joins TRBV7-6 to TRBJ2-7; 8 bases are shared with TRBD2. V was pared by 5 bases and J by 5 bases, with 8 bases of the junction left unmatched. The CDR3 sequence is 14 residues long. Germline values: CDR1 SGHVS, CDR2 FNYEAQ. The CDR3 sequence: CASSPYGTRNEQYF. CDR3 DNA: TGTGCCAGCAGCCCATACGGGACTAGGAACGAGCAGTACTTC.

The rearrangement joins TRBV5-1 to TRBJ1-4; a possible D gene is TRBD1 (6 bases). Germline CDR1 and CDR2: SGHRS and YFSETQ. The CDR3 is 14 amino acids. The V end lost 0 bases, the J end lost 5 bases, and 8 bases lay between the germline ends. For the CDR3, the DNA is TGCGCCAGCAGCTTGGGGACAGTCAATGAAAAACTGTTTTTT. Translating it yields CASSLGTVNEKLFF.

This chain connects TRBV28 to TRBJ1-5; possible D gene TRBD1, 6 bases. Germline V gives CDR1 MDHEN, CDR2 SYDVKM. Between the trimmed V and J ends, which lost 6 bases and 6 bases, there was a span of 15 bases. The CDR3 covers 14 residues. CDR3 bases: TGTGCCAGCAGAATACCGACAGGTGCTCAGCCCCAGCATTTT. This codes for CASRIPTGAQPQHF.

The chain has TRBV6-5 and TRBJ1-3; TRBD1 is a possible D gene (6 bases). V was trimmed by 5 bases and J by 0 bases, leaving 11 bases between them. The CDR3 has 15 residues. Germline V gene data show CDR1 as MNHEY and CDR2 as SVGAGI. CDR3: CASSGTPDSGNTIYF. The DNA of the CDR3 is TGTGCCAGCAGTGGGACACCCGACTCTGGAAACACCATATATTTT.

The chain combines TRBV9 with TRBJ1-1; no firm D call. The CDR3 covers 12 residues. V lost 4 bases and J 1 base, leaving 5 bases between the germline ends. Per the germline V gene, CDR1 is SGDLS and CDR2 is YYNGEE. CDR3 residues: CASSSSNTEAFF. CDR3 coding DNA: TGTGCCAGCAGCTCCTCGAACACTGAAGCTTTCTTT. The entire variable domain, with the rest obtained from reference TRBV9 and TRBJ1-1, is as follows: DSGVTQTPKHLITATGQRVTLRCSPRSGDLSVYWYQQSLDQGLQFLIQYYNGEERAKGNILERFSAQQFPDLHSELNLSSLELGDSALYFCASSSSNTEAFFGQGTRLTVV.

This chain connects TRBV6-5 to TRBJ2-3, with 8 positions matching TRBD2. Germline V gene data show CDR1 as MNHEY and CDR2 as SVGAGI. The CDR3 is 16 residues long. V trimming: 2 bases; J trimming: 4 bases; junction bases outside the gene matches: 8. The CDR3, as DNA: TGTGCCAGCAGTTACAGAAGCGGGAGTTCCGCAGATACGCAGTATTTT. Amino acids: CASSYRSGSSADTQYF.

V gene TRBV27 combines with J gene TRBJ1-3; 7 bases are a match to TRBD1. CDR3 length: 14 residues. Germline CDR1 is MNHEY and CDR2 is SMNVEV (reference sequence). With 6 bases clipped from V and 9 bases from J, the junction kept 11 bases outside the gene matches. DNA of the CDR3: TGTGCCAGCAGCCCGGGGACAGCCTCGCGCACCATATATTTT. This codes for CASSPGTASRTIYF.

CDR3 sequence: CASISRSHTQYF. CDR3 DNA sequence: TGTGCCAGCATTTCCCGGTCCCATACGCAGTATTTT. The chain recombines TRBV27 with TRBJ2-3; D uncertain. The CDR3 sequence is 12 residues long. V gave up 7 bases and J gave up 7 bases, with 12 bases separating them. Germline CDR1 and CDR2: MNHEY and SMNVEV (reference sequence).

CDR3 protein: CASSPRGGVLAYEQYF. The CDR3 bases are TGTGCCAGCAGCCCCCGCGGCGGAGTTTTGGCCTACGAGCAGTACTTC. This chain uses TRBV5-4 with TRBJ2-7; D ambiguous. Germline CDR1 reads SGHNT; CDR2 reads YYREEE (reference sequence). The CDR3 is 16 residues long. V lost 4 bases to trimming and J lost 2 bases, with 19 bases between them. The full variable domain, its missing parts supplied by reference TRBV5-4 and TRBJ2-7, is ETGVTQSPTHLIKTRGQQVTLRCSSQSGHNTVSWYQQALGQGPQFIFQYYREEENGRGNFPPRFSGLQFPNYSSELNVNALELDDSALYLCASSPRGGVLAYEQYFGPGTRLTVT.